Listed below are T cell receptor beta chains from one sample, sequenced in a study of cytomegalovirus exposure and HLA in healthy donors. This table comes from immunoSEQ multiplex PCR, and its TCRdb copy is limited to in-frame clones, with some not included. Among approximately 170,000 clones listed, roughly 77% were seen once. Specimen: PBMCs. These TCRs come from a man between 18 and 29 years old in good health and CMV-seropositive. CDR3s include the opening cysteine and the closing phenylalanine or tryptophan. Fields, in order: V gene, J gene, clone size, D gene, CDR3 DNA, CDR3 protein. D genes are given only for firm matches. Clone size is shown for a subset of rows, as once, few, many or a class of expanded clone.

TRBV27	TRBJ2-6	.	.	TGTGCCAGCAGTTTGAGGTCTGGGGCCAACGTCCTGACTTTC	CASSLRSGANVLTF
TRBV6-5	TRBJ2-5	few	TRBD2	TGTGCCAGCAGTTACCAAGCGGGAGTAGAGACCCAGTACTTC	CASSYQAGVETQYF
TRBV6-5	TRBJ2-5	.	.	TGTGCCAGCAGAGACGGGAGGAGGGGGGAGACCCAGTACTTC	CASRDGRRGETQYF
TRBV7-7	TRBJ2-5	.	TRBD1	TGTGCTAGCAGCCTGAGGACAGGGGGGATAGAGACCCAGTACTTC	CASSLRTGGIETQYF
TRBV6-1	TRBJ1-4	.	TRBD1	TGTGCCAGCAGTGAAGGACAGGGCATAACTAATGAAAAACTGTTTTTT	CASSEGQGITNEKLFF
TRBV7-2	TRBJ1-5	.	TRBD1	TGTGCCAGCAGCTCCTCAGGGGGTTGGAGCAATCAGCCCCAGCATTTT	CASSSSGGWSNQPQHF
TRBV5-8	TRBJ1-1	once	.	TGTGCCAGCAGCTTGGATCTGGGGCTCACTGAAGCTTTCTTT	CASSLDLGLTEAFF
TRBV13	TRBJ1-2	few	.	TGTGCCAGCAGCTTAGGGACAGCGATTCCTAACTATGGCTACACCTTC	CASSLGTAIPNYGYTF
TRBV9	TRBJ2-5	.	TRBD2	TGTGCCAGCAGCAGCCACGCGGGGGGCGAAGAGACCCAGTACTTC	CASSSHAGGEETQYF
TRBV25-1	TRBJ2-3	.	TRBD1	TGTGCCAGCACAGGGGGAACAGATACGCAGTATTTT	CASTGGTDTQYF
TRBV11-2	TRBJ1-4	.	.	TGTGCCAGCAGCTTAGGTTATGGAGGTGAAAAACTGTTTTTT	CASSLGYGGEKLFF
TRBV14	TRBJ2-4	few	TRBD2	TGTGCCAGCAGCCAGGGGCTAGCGGGAGGGGAAGCCAAAAACATTCAGTACTTC	CASSQGLAGGEAKNIQYF
TRBV18	TRBJ2-2	.	TRBD1	TGTGCCAGCTCACCAAGCAACACAGGGGCCGGGGAGCTGTTTTTT	CASSPSNTGAGELFF
TRBV6-6	TRBJ2-5	once	TRBD2	TGTGCCAGCAGTTACACGGGAGGGCCAGGAGAGACCCAGTACTTC	CASSYTGGPGETQYF
TRBV28	TRBJ1-1	.	.	TGTGCCAGCAGTCTTATAGCGGGATTGAACACTGAAGCTTTCTTT	CASSLIAGLNTEAFF
TRBV5-1	TRBJ2-6	.	TRBD1	TGCGCCAGCAGCTTGGCCGGGACAGGGGGTACTGGGGCCAACGTCCTGACTTTC	CASSLAGTGGTGANVLTF
TRBV5-3	TRBJ1-5	.	.	TGTGCCAGAAGCTCACAGGTCCAGCCCCAGCATTTT	CARSSQVQPQHF
TRBV10-3	TRBJ1-5	.	.	TGTGCCATCAGGGGCGGGGCAGAGAGCAATCAGCCCCAGCATTTT	CAIRGGAESNQPQHF
TRBV6-1	TRBJ2-1	.	TRBD2	TGTGCCAGCAGTAGACTAGCGGGTGAACTCAATGAGCAGTTCTTC	CASSRLAGELNEQFF
TRBV5-1	TRBJ2-1	.	TRBD1	TGCGCCAGCAGCTTGGGGGACAGGGATTTGGATGAGCAGTTCTTC	CASSLGDRDLDEQFF
TRBV7-9	TRBJ1-4	.	.	TGTGCCAGCAGCTCAGGACGGAGGCTTGCAACTAATGAAAAACTGTTTTTT	CASSSGRRLATNEKLFF
TRBV4-1	TRBJ2-3	once	.	TGCGCCAGCAGCCAAGATTGGCATCCAGGCCGCCTTCCGAGGGAAACAGATACGCAGTATTTT	CASSQDWHPGRLPRETDTQYF
TRBV27	TRBJ1-5	.	.	TGTGCCAGCAACCCGACGGGATATAGCAATCAGCCCCAGCATTTT	CASNPTGYSNQPQHF
TRBV19	TRBJ1-1	once	TRBD1	TGTGCCAGTAGTATATGGGACAGGGGTGGGTCCAGGACTGAAGCTTTCTTT	CASSIWDRGGSRTEAFF
TRBV2	TRBJ2-2	few	TRBD1	TGTGCCAGCAGAGGGACAGGGGGCAGGGGGGAGCTGTTTTTT	CASRGTGGRGELFF
TRBV2	TRBJ2-3	.	TRBD2	TGTGCCAGCAGTGAAATGGGAAGACTAGCGGGGGGCACAGATACGCAGTATTTT	CASSEMGRLAGGTDTQYF
TRBV4-1	TRBJ2-2	.	TRBD1	TGCGCCAGCAGCCAAGATATACAGGGGGCCACCGGGGAGCTGTTTTTT	CASSQDIQGATGELFF
TRBV19	TRBJ1-2	.	.	TGTGCCAGTAGTATAGTGGAGGGGGGGAAAGGCTACACCTTC	CASSIVEGGKGYTF
TRBV15	TRBJ2-2	.	.	TGTGCCACCAGCGACGGGGCCGGGGAGCTGTTTTTT	CATSDGAGELFF
TRBV30	TRBJ2-3	.	.	TGTGCCTGGAGTTTAGGGGCAGGTCTCACAGATACGCAGTATTTT	CAWSLGAGLTDTQYF
TRBV9	TRBJ1-2	.	.	TGTGCCAGCAGCGTAGCGGGAGGTAACTATGGCTACACCTTC	CASSVAGGNYGYTF
TRBV10-2	TRBJ2-3	.	TRBD2	TGCGCCAGCAGGGGACTAGCGGGGATATATGGGGCCACAGATACGCAGTATTTT	CASRGLAGIYGATDTQYF
TRBV7-9	TRBJ2-3	few	.	TGTTCCAGCAGCCTACTAGGCCCCCTAAGCACAGATACGCAGTATTTT	CSSSLLGPLSTDTQYF
TRBV5-4	TRBJ1-1	few	TRBD1	TGTGCCAGCAGCCCTGGACAGGCGAACACTGAAGCTTTCTTT	CASSPGQANTEAFF
TRBV13	TRBJ2-4	.	.	TGTGCCAGCAGCCCTAAAACTGAAGCCAAAAACATTCAGTACTTC	CASSPKTEAKNIQYF
TRBV28	TRBJ2-1	.	TRBD2	TGTGCCAGCAGTCGGACAGCGGGGGGGCGCGGTGAGCAGTTCTTC	CASSRTAGGRGEQFF
TRBV11-2	TRBJ2-2	few	.	TGTGCCAGCAGCCCCCGACAGGGAGGCACCGGGGAGCTGTTTTTT	CASSPRQGGTGELFF
TRBV4-1	TRBJ1-2	.	TRBD1	TGCGCCAGCAGCGGACAGGAGTTCTATGGCTACACCTTC	CASSGQEFYGYTF
TRBV6-6	TRBJ1-1	.	TRBD1	TGTGCCAGCAGCCCAGACAGGGGGTCGACTGAAGCTTTCTTT	CASSPDRGSTEAFF
TRBV15	TRBJ2-1	.	TRBD2	TGTGCCACCAGTAGAGGGGGACTAGCGGGGGGGGAGCAGTTCTTC	CATSRGGLAGGEQFF
TRBV2	TRBJ2-3	.	.	TGTGCCAGCAGCGGTGGGACATTAGAAAGTACGCAGTATTTT	CASSGGTLESTQYF
TRBV5-1	TRBJ2-3	.	TRBD1	TGCGCCAGCAGCTCCGAAGGGGACAGTACCACAGATACGCAGTATTTT	CASSSEGDSTTDTQYF
TRBV6-1	TRBJ1-1	.	.	TGTGCCAGCAGCCAGGTGGGCACTGAAGCTTTCTTT	CASSQVGTEAFF